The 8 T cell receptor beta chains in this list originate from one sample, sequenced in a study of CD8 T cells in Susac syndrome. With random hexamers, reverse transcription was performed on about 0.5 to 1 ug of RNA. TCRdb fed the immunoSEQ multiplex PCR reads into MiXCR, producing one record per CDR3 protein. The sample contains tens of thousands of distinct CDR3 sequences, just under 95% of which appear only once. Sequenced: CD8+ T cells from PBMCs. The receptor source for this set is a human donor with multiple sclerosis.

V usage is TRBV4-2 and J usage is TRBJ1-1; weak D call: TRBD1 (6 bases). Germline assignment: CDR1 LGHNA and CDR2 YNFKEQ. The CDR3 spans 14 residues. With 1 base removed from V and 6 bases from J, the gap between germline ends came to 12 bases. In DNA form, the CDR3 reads TGTGCCAGCAGCCAAGGGGGAGGGGGGCCTGAAGCTTTCTTT. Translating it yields CASSQGGGGPEAFF.

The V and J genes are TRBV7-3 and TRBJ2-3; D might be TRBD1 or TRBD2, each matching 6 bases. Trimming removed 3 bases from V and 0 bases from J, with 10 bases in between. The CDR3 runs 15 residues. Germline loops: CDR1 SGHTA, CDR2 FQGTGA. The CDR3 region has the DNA TGTGCCAGCAGCTTGCGGGACATTAGCACAGATACGCAGTATTTT. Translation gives CASSLRDISTDTQYF.

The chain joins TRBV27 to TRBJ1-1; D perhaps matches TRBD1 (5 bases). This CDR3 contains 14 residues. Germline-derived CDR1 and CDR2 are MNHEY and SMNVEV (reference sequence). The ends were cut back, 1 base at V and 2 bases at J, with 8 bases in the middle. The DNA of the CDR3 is TGTGCCAGCAGTTTATGGGGGGAAAACACTGAAGCTTTCTTT. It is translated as CASSLWGENTEAFF.

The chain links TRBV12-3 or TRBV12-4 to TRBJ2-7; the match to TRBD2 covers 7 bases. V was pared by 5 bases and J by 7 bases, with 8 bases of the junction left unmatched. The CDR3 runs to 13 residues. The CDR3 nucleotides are TGTGCCAGCAGTGTTCGGGGGGAGGGAGAGCAGTACTTC. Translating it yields CASSVRGEGEQYF.

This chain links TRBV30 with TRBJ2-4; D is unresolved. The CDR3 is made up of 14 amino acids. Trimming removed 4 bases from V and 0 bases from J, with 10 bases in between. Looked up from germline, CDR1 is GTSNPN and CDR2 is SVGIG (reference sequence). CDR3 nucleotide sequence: TGTGCCTGGACCCCGGACCTAGCCAAAAACATTCAGTACTTC. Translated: CAWTPDLAKNIQYF. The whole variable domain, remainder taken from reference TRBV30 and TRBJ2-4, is SQTIHQWPATLVQPVGSPLSLECTVEGTSNPNLYWYRQAAGRGLQLLFYSVGIGQISSEVPQNLSASRPQDRQFILSSKKLLLSDSGFYLCAWTPDLAKNIQYFGAGTRLSVL.

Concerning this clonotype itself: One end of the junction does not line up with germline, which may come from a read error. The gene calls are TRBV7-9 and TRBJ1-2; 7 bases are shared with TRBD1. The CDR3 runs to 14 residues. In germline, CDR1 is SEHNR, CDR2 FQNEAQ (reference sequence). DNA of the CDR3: TGTGCCAGCAGCCGTACAGGGGATCCCTATCGCTACACCTTC. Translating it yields CASSRTGDPYRYTF. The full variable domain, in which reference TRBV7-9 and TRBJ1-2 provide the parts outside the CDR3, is DTGVSQNPRHKITKRGQNVTFRCDPISEHNRLYWYRQTLGQGPEFLTYFQNEAQLEKSRLLSDRFSAERPKGSFSTLEIQRTEQGDSAMYLCASSRTGDPYRYTFGSGTRLTVV.

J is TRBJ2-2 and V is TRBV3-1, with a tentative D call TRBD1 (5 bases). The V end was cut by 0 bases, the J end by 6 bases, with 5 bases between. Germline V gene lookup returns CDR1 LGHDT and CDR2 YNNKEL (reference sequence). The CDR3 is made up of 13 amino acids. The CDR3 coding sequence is TGTGCCAGCAGCCAAGACAGGGCCGGGGAGCTGTTTTTT. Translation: CASSQDRAGELFF.

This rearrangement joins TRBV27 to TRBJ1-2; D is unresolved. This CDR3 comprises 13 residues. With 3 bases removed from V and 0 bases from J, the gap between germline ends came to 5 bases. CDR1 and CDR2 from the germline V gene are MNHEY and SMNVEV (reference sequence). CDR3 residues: CASSFGPNYGYTF. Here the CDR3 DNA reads TGTGCCAGCAGTTTCGGGCCTAACTATGGCTACACCTTC.